The 23 T cell receptor beta chains below were found in one sample sequenced in a study of patients and donors after allogeneic stem cell transplantation. One entry per CDR3 protein results from TCRdb running MiXCR on the RT-PCR reads. The table has about 960,000 distinct CDR3 sequences, roughly 18% seen once. Sequencing was done on a sample of blood, either unsorted or a sorted T cell fraction (not recorded which). The receptor source for this set is a human donor who was either an allogeneic HSCT recipient or a stem cell or donor lymphocyte infusion donor (not recorded which). It is not recorded whose cells these are; they may come from a transplant donor.

This chain joins TRBV14 and TRBJ2-2; a weak D match, TRBD2 (6 bases). V lost 1 base to trimming and J lost 1 base, with 10 bases between them. Germline assignment: CDR1 SGHDN and CDR2 FVKESK. The CDR3 is made up of 16 amino acids. The DNA for the CDR3 is TGTGCCAGCAGCCAAGCTGCGCGGGGGAACACCGGGGAGCTGTTTTTT. Translation gives CASSQAARGNTGELFF.

J is TRBJ2-7 and V is TRBV7-2; D ambiguous. The V gene's germline CDR1 is SGHTA and CDR2 FQGNSA. The V gene lost 1 base and the J gene lost 2 bases, with 12 bases spanning the gap. The CDR3 has 15 residues. CDR3 sequence (DNA): TGTGCCAGCAGCTTAGGTCAGACCGTTACCTACGAGCAGTACTTC. This sequence encodes CASSLGQTVTYEQYF. The entire variable domain, with the rest obtained from reference TRBV7-2 and TRBJ2-7, is as follows: GAGVSQSPSNKVTEKGKDVELRCDPISGHTALYWYRQSLGQGLEFLIYFQGNSAPDKSGLPSDRFSAERTGGSVSTLTIQRTQQEDSAVYLCASSLGQTVTYEQYFGPGTRLTVT.

This clonotype turned up a few times. The rearrangement links TRBV12-3 or TRBV12-4 to TRBJ2-2, with 8 bases aligning to TRBD1. The CDR3 consists of 17 residues. The J segment lost 1 base and the V segment lost 2 bases, leaving 6 bases of the junction unmatched. Written as DNA, the CDR3 is TGTGCCAGCAGTTTAAGCAGGGGGCTATTGAACACCGGGGAGCTGTTTTTT. Translation: CASSLSRGLLNTGELFF.

J is TRBJ2-2 and V is TRBV5-1; tentative D call: TRBD1 (6 bases). CDR3 size: 16 residues. Germline CDR1 and CDR2: SGHRS and YFSETQ. Trimming stripped 1 base from V and 7 bases from J, with 17 bases between. The CDR3 DNA sequence: TGCGCCAGCAGCTTGAAGACCGGGACACCAGGCGGGGAGCTGTTTTTT. Translated: CASSLKTGTPGGELFF.

The rearrangement joins TRBV10-3 to TRBJ1-4; 8 bases match TRBD1. V lost 2 bases and J lost 6; bases outside the gene matches: 5. This CDR3 is 15 amino acids long. The germline CDR1 and CDR2 sequences are ENHRY and SYGVKD. The CDR3 DNA follows: TGTGCCATCAGTGAGATGGCAGGGGGCGATGAAAAACTGTTTTTT. Encoded protein: CAISEMAGGDEKLFF.

The J gene is TRBJ1-2, the V gene TRBV12-3 or TRBV12-4; D gene uncertain. Trimming left V 11 bases short and J 6 bases short, with 16 bases between. This CDR3 region has 12 residues. CDR3 DNA sequence: TGTGCCGCGTTAAGAGGGTTCAATGGCTACACCTTC. This encodes CAALRGFNGYTF.

In its sample, this clonotype was seen many times. The CDR3 spells CSAIGDSNQPQHF. In nucleotides, the CDR3 is TGCAGTGCCATAGGGGATAGCAATCAGCCCCAGCATTTT. The chain recombines TRBV20-1 with TRBJ1-5; possibly TRBD1 for D (5 bases). CDR3 length: 13 residues. Trimming pared 6 bases from V and 0 bases from J, leaving 9 bases between. Looked up from germline, CDR1 is DFQATT and CDR2 is SNEGSKA (reference sequence).

The chain couples TRBV6-1 to TRBJ2-3; 8 bases fit TRBD1. This CDR3 has 15 residues. The germline V gene encodes CDR1 MNHNS and CDR2 SASEGT. With V trimmed by 7 bases and J by 3 bases, 9 bases remained unmatched. The CDR3 sequence: CASTDTGGWTDTQYF. The CDR3 DNA follows: TGTGCCAGCACTGATACAGGGGGATGGACAGATACGCAGTATTTT.

The V call is TRBV12-3 or TRBV12-4, the J call TRBJ2-3; the D is unclear. Trimming took 10 bases from V and 6 from J, leaving 11 bases between them. This CDR3 has 11 amino acids. The CDR3 nucleotides read TGTGCCACCTCCCAATTTGATACGCAGTATTTT. Amino acid sequence: CATSQFDTQYF.

This chain links TRBV19 with TRBJ1-1; D might be TRBD1 (6 bases). CDR3 length: 14 amino acids. Germline CDR1 and CDR2: LNHDA and SQIVND (reference sequence). Trimming shortened V by 6 bases and J by 0 bases, and 11 bases separated the two germline ends. The CDR3 nucleotides are TGTGCCAGTAGGGGAGGACAGCTGAACACTGAAGCTTTCTTT. Amino acids: CASRGGQLNTEAFF.

The chain is built from TRBV25-1 and TRBJ2-5; 10 bases fit TRBD2. V dropped 6 bases and J dropped 6; count of bases not matched to a gene: 7. CDR1 MGHDK and CDR2 SYGVNS come from the germline V gene. The CDR3 totals 14 residues. In DNA, the CDR3 is TGTGCCAGCAGCCTCAGCGGGGGGGAACAGACCCAGTACTTC. Amino acids: CASSLSGGEQTQYF.

The CDR3 region is CASSRQLPRADTQYF. In nucleotides, the CDR3 is TGTGCCAGCAGCCGACAGCTACCCCGGGCAGATACGCAGTATTTT. This rearrangement joins TRBV6-2 or TRBV6-3 to TRBJ2-3, with TRBD1 as a possible D gene (5 bases). The CDR3 extends over 15 amino acids. The V and J ends lost 6 bases and 4 bases respectively, with 17 bases between them. CDR1 and CDR2 from the germline V gene are MNHEY and SVGEGT.

This chain joins TRBV7-3 and TRBJ2-3; 9 positions agree with TRBD2. Germline CDR1 reads SGHTA; CDR2 reads FQGTGA. The ends lost 5 bases at V and 2 bases at J; junction bases unmatched: 8. This CDR3 is 16 amino acids long. This CDR3 reads CASSPQTSGYTDTQYF. The CDR3 nucleotides are TGTGCCAGCAGCCCCCAGACTAGCGGCTACACAGATACGCAGTATTTT.

This rearrangement joins TRBV6-5 to TRBJ2-1; maybe TRBD2 (5 bases). The CDR3 has 14 residues. CDR1 and CDR2 from the germline V gene are MNHEY and SVGAGI. The ends were cut back, 0 bases at V and 9 bases at J, with 12 bases in the middle. The CDR3 sequence is CASSYSVRGGEQFF. CDR3 DNA sequence: TGTGCCAGCAGTTACTCGGTTCGGGGTGGTGAGCAGTTCTTC.

V gene TRBV15 combines with J gene TRBJ2-5, with D possibly TRBD2 on 6 matching bases. The CDR3 runs to 16 residues. Trimming pared 0 bases from V and 4 bases from J, leaving 15 bases between. Germline V CDR1 and CDR2: LNHNV, YYDKDF (reference sequence). The CDR3 is CATSRDLKGGRETQYF. CDR3 sequence (DNA): TGTGCCACCAGCAGAGATCTCAAGGGAGGTCGAGAGACCCAGTACTTC.

V and J are TRBV9 and TRBJ1-2, with 11 bases that match TRBD1. Trimming took 3 bases from V and 6 from J; bases not matched to a gene: 10. CDR3 length equals 16 residues. In germline, CDR1 is SGDLS, CDR2 YYNGEE. CDR3 sequence: CASSDMAGQGVDGYTF. The CDR3 bases are TGTGCCAGCAGCGATATGGCGGGACAGGGGGTAGATGGCTACACCTTC.

The CDR3 sequence is CASARRGLYNEQFF. The CDR3 DNA reads TGTGCCAGCGCCCGACGGGGACTCTACAATGAGCAGTTCTTC. This chain uses TRBV27 with TRBJ2-1; possibly TRBD2 for D (6 bases). The CDR3 runs to 14 residues. From germline, CDR1 is MNHEY and CDR2 SMNVEV (reference sequence). V gave up 8 bases and J gave up 3 bases, with 14 bases separating them.

This clonotype was found a few times. The rearrangement joins TRBV7-9 to TRBJ1-4; TRBD1 aligns across 9 bases. This CDR3 region has 15 residues. Trimming removed 5 bases from V and 5 bases from J; junction bases left unmatched: 6. CDR1 is SEHNR, CDR2 FQNEAQ, per germline (reference sequence). For the CDR3, the DNA is TGTGCCAGCAGCGCCCGGACAGGGGCCAATGAAAAACTGTTTTTT. It yields the protein CASSARTGANEKLFF. The variable domain in full, with the rest retrieved from reference TRBV7-9 and TRBJ1-4, is DTGVSQNPRHKITKRGQNVTFRCDPISEHNRLYWYRQTLGQGPEFLTYFQNEAQLEKSRLLSDRFSAERPKGSFSTLEIQRTEQGDSAMYLCASSARTGANEKLFFGSGTQLSVL.

The CDR3 DNA is TGTGCCAGCAGTACGGGACTAGCGGGGGGCCGGACCGGGGAGCTGTTTTTT. This sequence encodes CASSTGLAGGRTGELFF. The chain links TRBV27 to TRBJ2-2, with 15 bases lining up with TRBD2. With V trimmed by 5 bases and J by 5 bases, 6 bases remained unmatched. Germline CDR1 MNHEY, CDR2 SMNVEV (reference sequence). The CDR3 has 17 residues.

This clonotype has just a few counts. J is TRBJ1-5 and V is TRBV12-3 or TRBV12-4, with 8 bases matching TRBD1. CDR3 length equals 13 residues. Trimming at V came to 3 bases and at J to 7 bases, leaving 2 bases not matched to a gene. CDR3 nucleotides: TGTGCCAGCAGTTTGAACAGGGGGCAGCCCCAGCATTTT. It encodes CASSLNRGQPQHF.

This chain links TRBV30 with TRBJ1-1; D not certain. The germline V and J ends were trimmed by 4 bases and 0 bases, with 12 bases remaining between them. The CDR3 has 14 residues. The germline V gene encodes CDR1 GTSNPN and CDR2 SVGIG (reference sequence). The CDR3 nucleotides read TGTGCCTGGAAATTTGACAACCTGAACACTGAAGCTTTCTTT. Its protein is CAWKFDNLNTEAFF.

This clonotype came up many times. V is TRBV7-9 and J is TRBJ2-5, with 7 bases identical to TRBD1. The CDR3 consists of 14 residues. In germline, CDR1 is SEHNR, CDR2 FQNEAQ (reference sequence). Unmatched junction bases numbered 3, after V lost 3 bases and J lost 2 bases. The CDR3 sequence: CASSLRQGQETQYF. The DNA of the CDR3 is TGTGCCAGCAGCTTGAGACAGGGACAAGAGACCCAGTACTTC. The complete variable domain, with remaining parts taken from reference TRBV7-9 and TRBJ2-5, reads DTGVSQNPRHKITKRGQNVTFRCDPISEHNRLYWYRQTLGQGPEFLTYFQNEAQLEKSRLLSDRFSAERPKGSFSTLEIQRTEQGDSAMYLCASSLRQGQETQYFGPGTRLLVL.

This clonotype was observed many times. The genes are TRBV5-1 and TRBJ1-5; perhaps TRBD1 as D (5 bases). The CDR3 is 14 amino acids. From germline, CDR1 is SGHRS and CDR2 YFSETQ. V was shortened by 4 bases and J by 3 bases, with 11 bases between the two germline ends. The chain's CDR3 is CASSRDGYNQPQHF. CDR3 sequence (DNA): TGCGCCAGCAGCCGGGACGGCTACAATCAGCCCCAGCATTTT.